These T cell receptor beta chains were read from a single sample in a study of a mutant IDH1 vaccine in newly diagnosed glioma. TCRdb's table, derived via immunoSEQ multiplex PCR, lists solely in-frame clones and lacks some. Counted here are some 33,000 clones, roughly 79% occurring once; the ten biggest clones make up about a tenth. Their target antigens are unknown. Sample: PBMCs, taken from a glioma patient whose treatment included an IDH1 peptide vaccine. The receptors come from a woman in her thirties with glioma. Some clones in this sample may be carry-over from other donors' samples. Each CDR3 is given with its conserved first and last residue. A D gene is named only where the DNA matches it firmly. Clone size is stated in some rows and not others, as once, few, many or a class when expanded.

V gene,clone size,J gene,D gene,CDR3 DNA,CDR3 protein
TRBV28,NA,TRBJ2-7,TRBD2,TGTGCCAGCAGCACATCGGGACTAGCGGGAATTATCCACGAGCAGTACTTC,CASSTSGLAGIIHEQYF
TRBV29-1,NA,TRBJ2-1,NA,TGCAGCGTTGAAGGGGACCTAGAAATGGGGCCCAATGAGCAGTTCTTC,CSVEGDLEMGPNEQFF
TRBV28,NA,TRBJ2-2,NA,TGTGCCAGCAGCCCCCCAGAGGGGTCCGGGGAGCTGTTTTTT,CASSPPEGSGELFF
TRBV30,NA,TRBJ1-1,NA,TGTGCCTGGAGTGTAGTGCAGAACACTGAAGCTTTCTTT,CAWSVVQNTEAFF
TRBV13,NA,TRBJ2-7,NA,TGTGCCAGCAGCCCCGATGGGGGGACGATAGGGGAGCAGTACTTC,CASSPDGGTIGEQYF
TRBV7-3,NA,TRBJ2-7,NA,TGTGCCAGCAGCTTAGGACTCGGCTCCGAGCAGTACTTC,CASSLGLGSEQYF
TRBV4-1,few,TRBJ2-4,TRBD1,TGCGCCAGCAGCCGGGGACAGGGGGGAAACATTCAGTACTTC,CASSRGQGGNIQYF
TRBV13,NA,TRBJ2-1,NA,TGTGCCAGCAGCTTAGGCCCAGGGACCATCTACAATGAGCAGTTCTTC,CASSLGPGTIYNEQFF
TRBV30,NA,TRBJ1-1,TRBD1,TGTGCCTGGAGTCGAGACAGGGGGAACACTGAAGCTTTCTTT,CAWSRDRGNTEAFF
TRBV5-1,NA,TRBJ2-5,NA,TGCGCCAGCAGCCCTACCTCGCAGGGCCAAGAGACCCAGTACTTC,CASSPTSQGQETQYF
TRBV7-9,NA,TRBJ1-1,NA,TGTGCCAGCAGCCCCCAGGGTGGGTTGAACACTGAAGCTTTCTTT,CASSPQGGLNTEAFF
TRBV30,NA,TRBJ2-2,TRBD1,TGTGCCTGGACCACGGACAGGTCAGCCACCGGGGAGCTGTTTTTT,CAWTTDRSATGELFF